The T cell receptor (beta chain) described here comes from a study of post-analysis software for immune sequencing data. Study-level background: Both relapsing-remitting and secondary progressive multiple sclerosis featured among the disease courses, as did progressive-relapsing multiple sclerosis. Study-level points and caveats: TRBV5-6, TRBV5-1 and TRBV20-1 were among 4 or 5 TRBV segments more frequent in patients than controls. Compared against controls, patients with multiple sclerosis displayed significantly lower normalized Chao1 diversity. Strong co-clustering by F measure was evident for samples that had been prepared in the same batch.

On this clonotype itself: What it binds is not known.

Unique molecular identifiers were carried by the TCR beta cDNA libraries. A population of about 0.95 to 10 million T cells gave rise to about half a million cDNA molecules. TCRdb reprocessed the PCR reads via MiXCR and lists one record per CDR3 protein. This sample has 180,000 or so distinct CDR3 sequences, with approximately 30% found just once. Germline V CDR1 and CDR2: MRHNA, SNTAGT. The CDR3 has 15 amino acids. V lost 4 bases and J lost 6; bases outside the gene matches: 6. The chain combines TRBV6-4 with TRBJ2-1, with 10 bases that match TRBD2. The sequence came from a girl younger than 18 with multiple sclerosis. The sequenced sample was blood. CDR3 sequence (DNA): TGTGCCAGCAGTGGAGAGACTAGCGGGCCCAATGAGCAGTTCTTC. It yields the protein CASSGETSGPNEQFF.